This TCR beta chain was obtained from a study of Graves' ophthalmopathy and Graves' hyperthyroidism. Notes on the study in general: The blood repertoire also included most expanded thyroid clonotypes above 0.001 frequency.

This clonotype was counted between two and nine times. Antigen: not known. The authors diagnosed from clinical symptoms, serum thyroxine, TRAb, thyroid ultrasound and orbital computed tomography. This CDR3 has 13 residues. Trimming took off 5 bases at V and 2 bases at J, with 11 bases between the two ends. Germline CDR1 and CDR2: SGHRS and YFSETQ. RNA served as the template for amplifying TCR beta CDR3 regions. HTBI-primed RT-PCR formed the first round, and a multiplex PCR formed the second. MiXCR, applied by TCRdb to the multiplex PCR reads, yields one record per CDR3 protein. The sample shows 1 million to 1.3 million distinct CDR3 sequences, approximately 35% of them seen only once.

The source is an adult man with Graves' hyperthyroidism. The sample consisted of peripheral blood or thyroid tissue (not recorded which). J is TRBJ2-7 and V is TRBV5-1; weak D call: TRBD1 (6 bases). The CDR3 protein is CASSPDRPYEQYF. The CDR3 coding sequence is TGCGCCAGCAGTCCCGACAGGCCCTACGAGCAGTACTTC.